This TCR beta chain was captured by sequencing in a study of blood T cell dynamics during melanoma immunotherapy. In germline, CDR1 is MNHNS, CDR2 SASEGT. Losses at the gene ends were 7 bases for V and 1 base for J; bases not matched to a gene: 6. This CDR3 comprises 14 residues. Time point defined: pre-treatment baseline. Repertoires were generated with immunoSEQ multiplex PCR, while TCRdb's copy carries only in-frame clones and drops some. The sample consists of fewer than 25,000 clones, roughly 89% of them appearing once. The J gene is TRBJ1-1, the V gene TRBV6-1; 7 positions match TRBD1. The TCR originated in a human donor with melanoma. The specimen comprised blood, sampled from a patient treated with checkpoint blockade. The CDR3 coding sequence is TGTGCCAGCACCATAAACAGGGGGAACACTGAAGCTTTCTTT. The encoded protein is CASTINRGNTEAFF.